These 20 T cell receptor beta chains share one sample of origin, sequenced in a study of Graves' ophthalmopathy and Graves' hyperthyroidism. From RNA, the CDR3 regions of TCR beta chains were amplified and sequenced. In the first round, RT-PCR was carried out with HTBI primers, and a multiplex PCR formed the second round. A single record per CDR3 protein comes from TCRdb applying MiXCR to the multiplex PCR reads. The sample lists hundreds of thousands of distinct CDR3 sequences, roughly 39% occurring once. The source material was peripheral blood. These receptors were obtained from an adult man with Graves' ophthalmopathy.

This clonotype was picked up many times. This rearrangement joins TRBV29-1 to TRBJ2-7; D call uncertain. The CDR3 length is 14 residues. The germline V gene has CDR1 SQVTM and CDR2 ANQGSEA. V lost 0 bases and J 2 bases, leaving 11 bases between the germline ends. CDR3 sequence (DNA): TGCAGCGTTGAAGACGGGTTTCACGCCTACGAGCAGTACTTC. This translates into CSVEDGFHAYEQYF.

The chain joins TRBV18 to TRBJ2-5; 9 bases line up with TRBD1. This CDR3 is built from 14 residues. CDR1 KGHSH and CDR2 LQKENI come from the germline V gene. The junction had 2 bases not matched to a gene; V was cut back by 4 bases and J by 2 bases. The DNA of the CDR3 is TGTGCCAGCTCACACGACAGGGGGCAAGAGACCCAGTACTTC. It yields the protein CASSHDRGQETQYF.

Only a few counts were recorded for this clonotype. The chain links TRBV4-2 to TRBJ1-5, with D hard to call. Germline values: CDR1 LGHNA, CDR2 YNFKEQ. CDR3 length equals 18 residues. Trimming left V 1 base short and J 4 bases short, with 20 bases between. Written as DNA, the CDR3 is TGTGCCAGCAGCCAAGGGCGGACGGAAGTTAACCTTAATCAGCCCCAGCATTTT. This translates into CASSQGRTEVNLNQPQHF.

This clonotype has a handful of counts. Being one base from a much bigger clone, this may be a read error. This chain connects TRBV6-1 to TRBJ1-1, with 9 bases that match TRBD1. Unmatched junction bases numbered 5, after V lost 6 bases and J lost 3 bases. The length of the CDR3 is 14 residues. Per germline, CDR1 MNHNS and CDR2 SASEGT. CDR3 bases: TGTGCCAGCAGCCAAGGACAGGGGTACACTGAAGCTTTCTTT. This encodes CASSQGQGYTEAFF.

This clonotype was recorded at least ten times. This chain links TRBV20-1 with TRBJ2-5; 7 positions match TRBD1. The CDR3 is 13 amino acids. After removal of 3 bases from V and 4 bases from J, the junction contained 5 bases not matched to a gene. Germline CDR1 and CDR2: DFQATT and SNEGSKA (reference sequence). The CDR3: CSARRTGRETQYF. The CDR3 bases are TGCAGTGCTAGGCGGACAGGTCGAGAGACCCAGTACTTC.

This clonotype appeared once. The V gene is TRBV6-1, the J gene TRBJ2-7, with a weak D call TRBD2 (6 bases). Between the trimmed V and J ends, which lost 2 bases and 3 bases, there was a span of 14 bases. CDR1 is MNHNS, CDR2 SASEGT, per germline. The CDR3 consists of 15 residues. The CDR3 nucleotides are TGTGCCAGCAGTGAAACGTCGGGAGACGGCTACGAGCAGTACTTC. It specifies CASSETSGDGYEQYF.

This clonotype came up many times. A junction boundary mismatches the germline segment, possibly from a read error. This rearrangement joins TRBV7-9 to TRBJ1-6; possibly TRBD1 for D (5 bases). The germline gives CDR1 SEHNR, CDR2 FQNEAQ (reference sequence). The CDR3 extends over 19 amino acids. The CDR3 is CASSSAPPGPVSSNSPLHF. The CDR3, as DNA: TGTGCCAGCAGCTCCGCACCCCCAGGGCCAGTCTCCTCTAATTCACCCCTCCACTTT. Based on the CDR3 plus reference TRBV7-9 and TRBJ1-6, the full variable domain is DTGVSQNPRHKITKRGQNVTFRCDPISEHNRLYWYRQTLGQGPEFLTYFQNEAQLEKSRLLSDRFSAERPKGSFSTLEIQRTEQGDSAMYLCASSSAPPGPVSSNSPLHFGNGTRLTVT.

A few counts support this clonotype. The V call is TRBV3-1, the J call TRBJ1-1; TRBD1 is a possible D gene (6 bases). This CDR3 comprises 17 residues. The V gene lost 2 bases and the J gene lost 1 base, with 17 bases spanning the gap. In germline, CDR1 is LGHDT, CDR2 YNNKEL (reference sequence). Written as DNA, the CDR3 is TGTGCCAGCAGCCAACACCATCCGGGGGCTGAGAACACTGAAGCTTTCTTT. Residues: CASSQHHPGAENTEAFF.

Remarks on this clonotype: At one end, the junction sequence differs from germline, possibly due to a read error. The chain links TRBV7-8 to TRBJ1-4, with unresolved D. Germline V gene lookup returns CDR1 SGHVS and CDR2 FQNEAQ. This CDR3 contains 18 residues. This chain's CDR3 is CASSQPGVEKATNEKLFF. CDR3 in DNA: TGCGCCAGCAGCCAACCCGGGGTCGAGAAGGCAACTAATGAAAAACTGTTTTTT.

As regards this clonotype: The junction departs from germline at one end; a sequencing error may be responsible. V gene TRBV7-2 combines with J gene TRBJ2-7, with TRBD2 matching over 9 bases. The CDR3 contains 16 residues. CDR1 is SGHTA, CDR2 FQGNSA, per germline. Here the CDR3 reads CASSQTNSGGRFEQYF. The CDR3 region has the DNA TGCGCCAGCAGCCAAACAAATAGCGGGGGCAGGTTCGAGCAGTACTTC.

This chain uses TRBV6-1 with TRBJ1-6; no reliable D call. V shed 1 base and J shed 17 bases, with 9 bases lying between them. Per germline, CDR1 MNHNS and CDR2 SASEGT. The CDR3 totals 11 residues. CDR3 sequence (DNA): TGTGCCAGCAGTGAAGGGACTCGAGTCCACTTT. It translates to CASSEGTRVHF.

About this clonotype: A much larger clone is a single base away; this may be a read error. The V call is TRBV5-5, the J call TRBJ1-2; D remains unclear. Germline V gives CDR1 SGHKS, CDR2 YYEKEE (reference sequence). The CDR3 runs to 14 residues. V was cut by 5 bases and J by 4 bases, with 15 bases left in between. The CDR3 loop reads CASRISRAPYGYTF. The DNA of the CDR3 is TGTGCCAGCAGGATATCAAGGGCTCCCTATGGCTACACCTTC.

About this clonotype itself: It may be a read error: a sequence one base away is much more abundant. The chain employs TRBV7-2 and TRBJ2-7; D may be TRBD2 (6 bases). Germline V gene data show CDR1 as SGHTA and CDR2 as FQGNSA. This CDR3 has 15 amino acids. The ends were cut back, 0 bases at V and 2 bases at J, with 11 bases in the middle. The CDR3 spells CASSLAGLSPYEQYF. The DNA of the CDR3 is TGTGCCAGCAGCTTAGCGGGACTCTCGCCCTACGAGCAGTACTTC.

In this sample, this clonotype turned up a few times. V usage is TRBV12-3 or TRBV12-4 and J usage is TRBJ2-7; D is possibly TRBD1 (6 bases). The germline V and J ends were trimmed by 2 bases and 0 bases, with 8 bases remaining between them. The CDR3 loop spans 14 amino acids. CDR3: CASSLQGNSYEQYF. The CDR3 DNA is TGTGCCAGCAGTTTACAGGGGAACTCCTACGAGCAGTACTTC.

As to this clonotype: A read error is possible here, since a much larger clone lies one base away. J is TRBJ1-2 and V is TRBV4-1; D unresolved. This CDR3 comprises 14 residues. Germline CDR1 MGHRA, CDR2 YSYEKL. CDR3 sequence: CAGSHPLRNYGYTF. The CDR3 region has the DNA TGCGCCGGCAGCCACCCCCTTAGGAACTATGGCTACACCTTC.

The table lists this clonotype with many counts. The rearrangement uses TRBV2 and TRBJ2-7; D unresolved. Trimming left V 4 bases short and J 4 bases short, with 11 bases between. In germline, CDR1 is SNHLY, CDR2 FYNNEI. This CDR3 is built from 13 residues. The CDR3 spells CASSAPGYYEQYF. The DNA of the CDR3 is TGTGCCAGCAGTGCGCCTGGTTATTACGAGCAGTACTTC.

About this clonotype itself: The conserved final phenylalanine or tryptophan is absent from the CDR3, which likely points to a read error. Because the CDR3's place on the DNA is in doubt, the DNA is left out and the CDR3 is given as listed by TCRdb. V gene TRBV20-1 combines with J gene TRBJ1-2. Germline CDR1 and CDR2: DFQATT and SNEGSKA (reference sequence). The CDR3 has 10 amino acids, counting both end residues. The CDR3 is CSARSSGNSY.

This clonotype appeared a few times. The chain uses TRBV27 and TRBJ2-7, with 7 positions matching TRBD1. CDR1 is MNHEY, CDR2 SMNVEV, per germline (reference sequence). With 1 base clipped from V and 1 base from J, the junction kept 7 bases outside the gene matches. The CDR3 is 16 residues long. The CDR3, as DNA: TGTGCCAGCAGTTTATTGGTCGGACAGGTATCCTACGAGCAGTACTTC. This codes for CASSLLVGQVSYEQYF.

This clonotype was counted many times. The chain employs TRBV7-9 and TRBJ1-2, with a weak D call TRBD1 (5 bases). V lost 5 bases and J 2 bases, leaving 15 bases between the germline ends. The CDR3 totals 15 residues. CDR1 SEHNR and CDR2 FQNEAQ come from the germline V gene (reference sequence). The CDR3 is CASSPRPGRNYGYTF. CDR3 in DNA: TGTGCCAGCAGCCCAAGACCGGGACGGAACTATGGCTACACCTTC.

This clonotype occurred a few times. The rearrangement joins TRBV29-1 to TRBJ2-7, with 8 bases that match TRBD1. Germline CDR1 SQVTM, CDR2 ANQGSEA. The CDR3 covers 13 residues. Trimming took 5 bases from V and 3 from J; bases not matched to a gene: 6. The chain's CDR3 is CSVRPRGLYEQYF. CDR3 DNA: TGCAGCGTTCGCCCCAGGGGGCTCTACGAGCAGTACTTC.